Listed here are 25 T cell receptor beta chains from one sample, sequenced in a study of type 1 regulatory T cells. For these TCRs, the target antigens are not known. Each CDR3 protein is one row after TCRdb ran MiXCR on the reads. The sample has around 62,000 distinct CDR3 sequences; about three fifths are singletons. The sample consisted of cultured T cells, either the whole culture or a sorted T cell fraction (not recorded which). Subset given: Tr1-enriched cell product generated in vitro against host alloantigens. Receptors originate from a human donor in good health.

This clonotype was seen more than once but under ten times. The rearrangement uses TRBV29-1 and TRBJ2-2, with D unresolved. The CDR3 extends over 15 amino acids. V was pared by 3 bases and J by 5 bases, with 16 bases between. Germline-derived CDR1 and CDR2 are SQVTM and ANQGSEA. The CDR3 sequence is CSVEDSRTKTGELFF. CDR3 coding DNA: TGCAGCGTTGAGGATAGCAGGACCAAGACCGGGGAGCTGTTTTTT.

The chain couples TRBV9 to TRBJ1-4; 9 bases fit TRBD1. CDR3 size: 15 residues. Germline-derived CDR1 and CDR2 are SGDLS and YYNGEE. V lost 3 bases and J lost 4; bases outside the gene matches: 4. CDR3 amino acids: CASSEGGQGNEKLFF. The CDR3 DNA is TGTGCCAGCAGCGAGGGGGGACAGGGTAATGAAAAACTGTTTTTT.

The rearrangement joins TRBV20-1 to TRBJ2-4; 9 bases match TRBD2. V shed 6 bases, J shed 3 bases, and the junction held 9 bases outside the gene matches. Germline values: CDR1 DFQATT, CDR2 SNEGSKA (reference sequence). The CDR3 contains 15 residues. The CDR3 DNA is TGCAGTGCATCGCCAGCGGGAGGAGTCAAAAACATTCAGTACTTC. Its translation is CSASPAGGVKNIQYF.

The gene calls are TRBV6-6 and TRBJ2-1; D gene unclear. V lost 6 bases and J lost 10, with 13 bases in between. Germline V gene data show CDR1 as MNHNY and CDR2 as SVGAGI (reference sequence). The CDR3 length is 12 residues. The CDR3 protein is CASSQRDDEQFF. CDR3 bases: TGTGCCAGCAGCCAAAGGGATGACGAGCAGTTCTTC.

CDR3 nucleotide sequence: TGCGCCAGCAGCTTGCTTCGACAGGGGGAGTCGAATGAGCAGTTCTTC. Residues: CASSLLRQGESNEQFF. The chain combines TRBV5-1 with TRBJ2-1, with 9 nucleotides matching TRBD1. There are 16 residues in the CDR3. The germline gives CDR1 SGHRS, CDR2 YFSETQ. The junction had 9 bases not matched to a gene; V was cut back by 1 base and J by 7 bases.

The chain has TRBV20-1 and TRBJ2-5; D is possibly TRBD2 (7 bases). V shed 5 bases and J shed 4 bases, with 11 bases lying between them. The CDR3 consists of 12 residues. Germline loops: CDR1 DFQATT, CDR2 SNEGSKA (reference sequence). In DNA form, the CDR3 reads TGCAGTGCTCAGAGGGGGGGAGAGACCCAGTACTTC. It specifies CSAQRGGETQYF.

The V gene is TRBV5-1, the J gene TRBJ1-1; D gene unclear. Germline CDR1 is SGHRS and CDR2 is YFSETQ. This CDR3 comprises 12 residues. V lost 5 bases and J 2 bases, leaving 7 bases between the germline ends. The CDR3 protein is CASRDGNTEAFF. In DNA, the CDR3 is TGCGCCAGCAGGGACGGTAACACTGAAGCTTTCTTT.

This clonotype is categorized as medium-sized (0.01 to 0.1%). This chain connects TRBV6-1 to TRBJ2-7; D gene unclear. Trimming stripped 0 bases from V and 6 bases from J, with 12 bases between. CDR3 length equals 14 residues. Germline loops: CDR1 MNHNS, CDR2 SASEGT. The CDR3 region is CASSEAGRGSEQYF. DNA for the CDR3: TGTGCCAGCAGTGAAGCGGGTCGAGGATCCGAGCAGTACTTC.

This sequence joins TRBV4-1 and TRBJ2-7; D is possibly TRBD1 (5 bases). Germline V CDR1 and CDR2: MGHRA, YSYEKL. Trimming removed 1 base from V and 4 bases from J, with 20 bases in between. The CDR3 runs 17 residues. The CDR3, as DNA: TGCGCCAGCAGCCAAGTGCCCGGAAGGACACAAGGGTACGAGCAGTACTTC. Its translation: CASSQVPGRTQGYEQYF.

CDR3 region: CASSSRDRNTGELFF. The CDR3, as DNA: TGTGCCAGCAGCTCCCGGGACCGGAACACCGGGGAGCTGTTTTTT. The J gene is TRBJ2-2, the V gene TRBV7-8; the D call may be TRBD1 or TRBD2 (5 bases each). V was pared by 4 bases and J by 1 base, with 10 bases between. Germline CDR1 reads SGHVS; CDR2 reads FQNEAQ. The CDR3 contains 15 residues.

The rearrangement uses TRBV10-3 and TRBJ2-7; either TRBD1 or TRBD2 may fit D (5 bases each). The CDR3 is 13 amino acids. V lost 3 bases, J lost 6 bases, and 12 bases lay in between. Germline V gene sequence: CDR1 ENHRY, CDR2 SYGVKD. CDR3 in DNA: TGTGCCATCAGTGATGGGGGAGAGGGCGAGCAGTACTTC. It yields the protein CAISDGGEGEQYF.

V gene TRBV19 combines with J gene TRBJ2-3, with D hard to call. This CDR3 region has 12 residues. CDR1 and CDR2 (germline): LNHDA, SQIVND (reference sequence). The germline V and J ends were trimmed by 1 base and 12 bases, with 11 bases remaining between them. The chain's CDR3 is CASSIVSGRQYF. The CDR3 DNA reads as TGTGCCAGTAGTATAGTAAGTGGTCGACAGTATTTT. Together with reference TRBV19 and TRBJ2-3, the CDR3 gives the full variable domain: DGGITQSPKYLFRKEGQNVTLSCEQNLNHDAMYWYRQDPGQGLRLIYYSQIVNDFQKGDIAEGYSVSREKKESFPLTVTSAQKNPTAFYLCASSIVSGRQYFGPGTRLTVL.

This clonotype was found a few times. This rearrangement joins TRBV9 to TRBJ2-5; TRBD1 might be the D (5 bases). Germline V lookup: CDR1 SGDLS, CDR2 YYNGEE. The ends were cut back, 3 bases at V and 3 bases at J, with 9 bases in the middle. CDR3 length equals 13 residues. The CDR3 region is CASSEGIEETQYF. The CDR3 DNA follows: TGTGCCAGCAGCGAGGGGATAGAAGAGACCCAGTACTTC. Variable domain in full (rest from reference TRBV9 and TRBJ2-5): DSGVTQTPKHLITATGQRVTLRCSPRSGDLSVYWYQQSLDQGLQFLIQYYNGEERAKGNILERFSAQQFPDLHSELNLSSLELGDSALYFCASSEGIEETQYFGPGTRLLVL.

The chain carries TRBV7-7 and TRBJ2-2; 14 bases align to TRBD2. Germline-derived CDR1 and CDR2 are SSHAT and FNYEAQ (reference sequence). This CDR3 has 17 residues. After removal of 5 bases from V and 6 bases from J, the junction contained 8 bases not matched to a gene. The CDR3 sequence: CASSPGLAGADPGELFF. CDR3 nucleotide sequence: TGTGCCAGCAGCCCGGGACTAGCGGGAGCAGATCCCGGGGAGCTGTTTTTT. Full variable domain (remainder filled in from reference TRBV7-7 and TRBJ2-2): GAGVSQSPRYKVTKRGQDVTLRCDPISSHATLYWYQQALGQGPEFLTYFNYEAQPDKSGLPSDRFSAERPEGSISTLTIQRTEQRDSAMYRCASSPGLAGADPGELFFGEGSRLTVL.

The V and J genes are TRBV29-1 and TRBJ2-3; 10 nucleotides agree with TRBD2. This CDR3 contains 14 residues. The J segment lost 3 bases and the V segment lost 5 bases, leaving 5 bases of the junction unmatched. Germline lookup yields CDR1 SQVTM and CDR2 ANQGSEA. CDR3: CSVSGTSATDTQYF. In DNA, the CDR3 is TGCAGCGTTTCCGGGACTAGCGCAACAGATACGCAGTATTTT.

The chain couples TRBV20-1 to TRBJ2-1; 7 nucleotides line up with TRBD2. The V gene end was trimmed by 2 bases and the J gene end by 0 bases; junction bases not matched to a gene: 7. The germline CDR1 and CDR2 sequences are DFQATT and SNEGSKA (reference sequence). This CDR3 region has 16 residues. CDR3 amino acids: CSARPAGLSSYNEQFF. Here the CDR3 DNA reads TGCAGTGCTAGACCAGCGGGGTTAAGCTCCTACAATGAGCAGTTCTTC.

The chain couples TRBV11-3 to TRBJ2-1; a weak D match, TRBD2 (5 bases). CDR1 and CDR2 from the germline V gene are SGHNT and YENEEA. V lost 1 base and J lost 10, with 11 bases in between. This CDR3 is built from 13 residues. The CDR3 sequence is CASSLVPSREQFF. The CDR3 nucleotides are TGTGCCAGCAGCTTAGTCCCTAGCCGGGAGCAGTTCTTC.

The V and J genes are TRBV12-3 or TRBV12-4 and TRBJ1-1; TRBD1 might be the D (6 bases). The CDR3 loop spans 14 amino acids. V was pared by 6 bases and J by 1 base, with 12 bases between. The chain's CDR3 is CASRLTGPNTEAFF. CDR3 coding DNA: TGTGCCAGCAGGCTTACAGGGCCGAACACTGAAGCTTTCTTT.

The gene calls are TRBV19 and TRBJ2-2; 11 bases fit TRBD2. Germline CDR1 LNHDA, CDR2 SQIVND (reference sequence). The CDR3 runs to 16 residues. V lost 5 bases, J lost 2 bases, and 4 bases stayed unmatched. The CDR3 sequence: CASSAGLAVNTGELFF. The CDR3, as DNA: TGTGCCAGTAGTGCGGGACTAGCGGTCAACACCGGGGAGCTGTTTTTT.

This rearrangement joins TRBV15 to TRBJ2-1, with 9 bases aligning to TRBD2. This CDR3 is built from 17 residues. Germline-derived CDR1 and CDR2 are LNHNV and YYDKDF (reference sequence). V lost 5 bases, J lost 4 bases, and 12 bases stayed unmatched. The chain's CDR3 is CATSVRKRLAEYNEQFF. The CDR3 region has the DNA TGTGCCACCAGCGTTCGAAAAAGACTAGCGGAATACAATGAGCAGTTCTTC.

The chain links TRBV2 to TRBJ1-5; no reliable D call. Germline assignment: CDR1 SNHLY and CDR2 FYNNEI. The germline V and J ends were trimmed by 6 bases and 0 bases, with 6 bases remaining between them. The CDR3 length is 13 residues. Written as DNA, the CDR3 is TGTGCCAGCAGACAATATAGCAATCAGCCCCAGCATTTT. This encodes CASRQYSNQPQHF.

The chain couples TRBV10-3 to TRBJ2-3; unclear D gene. Germline CDR1 reads ENHRY; CDR2 reads SYGVKD. The CDR3 consists of 14 residues. V was pared by 3 bases and J by 2 bases, with 9 bases between. CDR3 in DNA: TGTGCCATCAGTGAACCAGCCGCCACAGATACGCAGTATTTT. Amino acid sequence: CAISEPAATDTQYF.

This clonotype has more than one count but fewer than ten. CDR3 loop: CASSPRGTGGPGANVLTF. CDR3 nucleotide sequence: TGTGCCAGCTCACCGCGGGGCACCGGGGGCCCTGGGGCCAACGTCCTGACTTTC. The chain uses TRBV18 and TRBJ2-6; D assignment may be TRBD1 or TRBD2 (6 bases each). The germline gives CDR1 KGHSH, CDR2 LQKENI. The CDR3 totals 18 residues. With 3 bases removed from V and 2 bases from J, the gap between germline ends came to 17 bases.

CDR3 nucleotide sequence: TGCAGTGCTAGTGTGATTCGGTCCCCAGATACGCAGTATTTT. As protein: CSASVIRSPDTQYF. The chain combines TRBV20-1 with TRBJ2-3; D is uncertain. V was clipped by 3 bases and J by 4 bases, with 14 bases between them. The CDR3 extends over 14 amino acids. CDR1 and CDR2 from the germline V gene are DFQATT and SNEGSKA (reference sequence).

The chain combines TRBV6-5 with TRBJ2-7; 7 bases are a match to TRBD2. The CDR3 totals 14 residues. Germline lookup yields CDR1 MNHEY and CDR2 SVGAGI. J was trimmed by 0 bases and V by 4 bases; bases with no gene match: 3. The CDR3: CASSLAGDSYEQYF. The CDR3 coding sequence is TGTGCCAGCAGTTTGGCGGGAGACTCCTACGAGCAGTACTTC.